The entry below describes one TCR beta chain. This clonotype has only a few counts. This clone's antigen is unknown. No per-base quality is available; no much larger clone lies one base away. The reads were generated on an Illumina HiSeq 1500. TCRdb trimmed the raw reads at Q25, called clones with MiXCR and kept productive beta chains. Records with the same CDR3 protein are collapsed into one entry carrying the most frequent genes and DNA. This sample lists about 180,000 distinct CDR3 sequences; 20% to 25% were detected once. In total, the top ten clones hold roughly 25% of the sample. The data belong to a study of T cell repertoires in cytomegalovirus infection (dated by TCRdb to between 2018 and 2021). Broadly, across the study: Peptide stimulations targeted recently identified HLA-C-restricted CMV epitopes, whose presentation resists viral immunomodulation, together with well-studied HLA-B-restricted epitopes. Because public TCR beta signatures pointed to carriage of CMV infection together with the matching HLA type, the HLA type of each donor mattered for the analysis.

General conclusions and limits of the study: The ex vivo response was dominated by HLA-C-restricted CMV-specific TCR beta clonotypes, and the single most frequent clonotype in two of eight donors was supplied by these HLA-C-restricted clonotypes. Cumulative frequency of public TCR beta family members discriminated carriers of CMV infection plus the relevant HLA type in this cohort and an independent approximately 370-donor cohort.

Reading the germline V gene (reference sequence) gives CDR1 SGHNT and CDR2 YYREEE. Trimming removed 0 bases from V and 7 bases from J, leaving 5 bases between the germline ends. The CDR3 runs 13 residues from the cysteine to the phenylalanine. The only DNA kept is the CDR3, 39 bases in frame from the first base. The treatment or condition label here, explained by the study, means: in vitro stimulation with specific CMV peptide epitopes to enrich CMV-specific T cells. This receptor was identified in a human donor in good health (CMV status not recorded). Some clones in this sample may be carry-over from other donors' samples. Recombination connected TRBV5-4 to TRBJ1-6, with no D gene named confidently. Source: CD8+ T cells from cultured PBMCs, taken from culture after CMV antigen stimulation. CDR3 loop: CASSLVGNSPLHF. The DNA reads TGTGCCAGCAGCTTGGTAGGGAATTCACCCCTCCACTTT.